This TCR beta chain was captured by sequencing in a study of blood T cell repertoires in COVID-19. About the research overall: Sites in the United States, Italy and Spain provided acute and convalescent COVID-19 samples. Sample material is recorded as cDNA or gDNA derived from T cells, B-cell-depleted T cells, or PBMCs.

Trimming removed 2 bases at V and 3 bases at J, with 8 bases between. From germline, CDR1 is MNHEY and CDR2 SVGEGT. The CDR3 is 13 amino acids. In the source study's methods: Estimation of nucleated cell counts relied on the amplification of reference gene primers. Using immunoSEQ multiplex PCR, the repertoire was profiled, and TCRdb retains in-frame clones only, with some absent. That table supplies the V and J calls and clone size; D and trimming were determined from the DNA. This repertoire shows 70,000 to 90,000 clones, over 70% found once; its top ten account for more than 15%. V and J are TRBV6-2 or TRBV6-3 and TRBJ2-7, with D unclear. The clonotype comes from a human donor in a cohort sampled during active COVID-19. Sequencing was performed on peripheral blood. The CDR3: CASSYSQYYEQYV. CDR3 nucleotides: TGTGCCAGCAGTTACAGTCAGTACTACGAGCAGTACGTC.